This T cell receptor (beta chain) was recovered during a study of shared clonotypes between healthy human individuals. The study, taken as a whole, reports: Lower generation probabilities were found for non-shared clonotypes than for those shared by all four donors.

This clone has a single count. Its antigen remains unknown. Assay: immunoSEQ multiplex PCR; the TCRdb copy retains only in-frame clones and omits some. The profile covers fewer than 3 million clones, with approximately 90% appearing a single time and more than 0.35% taken by the ten largest. This TCR was sampled from a man aged 18 to 29 in good health. Some clones in this sample may be carry-over from other donors' samples. What was sequenced was naive CD4+ T cells from PBMCs. Stated subset: CD45RA+ positively selected.

CDR3 protein: CASRPGQGVEKLFF. For the CDR3, the DNA is TGCGCCAGCAGGCCGGGACAGGGGGTTGAAAAACTGTTTTTT. The chain is built from TRBV5-1 and TRBJ1-4; 11 bases map to TRBD1. The CDR3 has 14 amino acids. Per germline, CDR1 SGHRS and CDR2 YFSETQ. V was pared by 5 bases and J by 7 bases, with 4 bases of the junction left unmatched.